This T cell receptor (beta chain) emerged from a study of graft-versus-host responses after intestinal transplantation. Libraries were prepared by immunoSEQ multiplex PCR; TCRdb keeps only in-frame clonotypes and omits some of them. The table includes 90,000 to 130,000 clones, more than 85% detected once. The CDR3 sequence is 16 residues long. Trimming at V came to 6 bases and at J to 8 bases, leaving 21 bases not matched to a gene. The germline CDR1 and CDR2 sequences are SQVTM and ANQGSEA. Concerning this clone itself: Antigen specificity is unknown.

The TCR comes from a human donor who was the organ donor for an intestinal transplant. The input for sequencing was unstimulated CD8+ T cells sorted from spleen or lymph node cells, taken before transplant. The chain is built from TRBV29-1 and TRBJ1-2; 7 bases fit TRBD1. The CDR3 nucleotides read TGCAGCGTACTGGGGGAATCAGAGACAGGGTATGGCGGCTACACCTTC. This codes for CSVLGESETGYGGYTF. Complete variable domain (other parts from reference TRBV29-1 and TRBJ1-2): SAVISQKPSRDICQRGTSLTIQCQVDSQVTMMFWYRQQPGQSLTLIATANQGSEATYESGFVIDKFPISRPNLTFSTLTVSNMSPEDSSIYLCSVLGESETGYGGYTFGSGTRLTVV.